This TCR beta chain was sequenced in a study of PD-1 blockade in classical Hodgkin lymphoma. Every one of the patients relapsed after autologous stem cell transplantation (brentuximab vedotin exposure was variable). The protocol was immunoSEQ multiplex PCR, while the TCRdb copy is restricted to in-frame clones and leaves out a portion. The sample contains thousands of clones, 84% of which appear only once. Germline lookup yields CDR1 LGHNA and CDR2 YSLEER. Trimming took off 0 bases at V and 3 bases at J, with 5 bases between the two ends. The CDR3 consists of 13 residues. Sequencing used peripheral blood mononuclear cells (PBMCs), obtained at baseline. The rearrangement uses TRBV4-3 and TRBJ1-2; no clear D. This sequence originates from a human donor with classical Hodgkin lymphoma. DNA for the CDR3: TGCGCCAGCAGCCAAGAATGGGACTATGGCTACACCTTC. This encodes CASSQEWDYGYTF.